A single sample gave rise to the 26 T cell receptor beta chains below, sequenced in a study of blood T cell repertoires in COVID-19. TCRdb's table, derived via immunoSEQ multiplex PCR, lists solely in-frame clones and lacks some. Of a few hundred thousand clones listed, 88% are singletons. Sequenced input: peripheral blood. All receptors come from a man between 65 and 85 years old with acute or convalescent COVID-19.

The chain links TRBV7-2 to TRBJ1-2; 8 bases line up with TRBD1. V trimming: 4 bases; J trimming: 8 bases; junction bases outside the gene matches: 9. Germline V gene sequence: CDR1 SGHTA, CDR2 FQGNSA. The CDR3 sequence is 14 residues long. CDR3 protein: CASSSWTGSKGYTF. The CDR3 nucleotides are TGTGCCAGCAGCTCCTGGACAGGGAGTAAGGGCTACACCTTC.

The chain has TRBV9 and TRBJ1-2; D is undetermined. V dropped 4 bases and J dropped 4 bases, with 17 bases sitting between them. The germline gives CDR1 SGDLS, CDR2 YYNGEE. The CDR3 has 15 residues. Here the CDR3 reads CASSNPSRPFYGYTF. For the CDR3, the DNA is TGTGCCAGCAGCAACCCATCCAGGCCATTCTATGGCTACACCTTC.

This clone has a single count. V gene TRBV5-1 combines with J gene TRBJ2-1; 15 bases line up with TRBD2. This CDR3 region has 20 residues. The germline V gene encodes CDR1 SGHRS and CDR2 YFSETQ. V lost 4 bases to trimming and J lost 2 bases; unmatched junction nucleotides: 13. CDR3 sequence: CASSGGLPGLAGGAYNEQFF. The CDR3 DNA reads TGCGCCAGCAGCGGAGGATTACCGGGACTAGCGGGAGGTGCCTACAATGAGCAGTTCTTC.

The J gene is TRBJ1-6, the V gene TRBV28; 8 nucleotides line up with TRBD1. Germline CDR1 reads MDHEN; CDR2 reads SYDVKM. The CDR3 has 17 residues. Unmatched junction bases numbered 2, after V lost 1 base and J lost 0 bases. The CDR3 reads CASSLSTGGSYNSPLHF. CDR3 coding DNA: TGTGCCAGCAGTTTATCAACAGGGGGCTCCTATAATTCACCCCTCCACTTT.

The chain uses TRBV19 and TRBJ1-3, with D tentatively TRBD1 (5 bases). CDR3 size: 15 residues. V was clipped by 4 bases and J by 2 bases, with 12 bases between them. In germline, CDR1 is LNHDA, CDR2 SQIVND (reference sequence). The CDR3 region is CASSNHGGAGNTIYF. The CDR3 DNA is TGTGCCAGTAGTAACCACGGAGGGGCTGGAAACACCATATATTTT.

The chain recombines TRBV19 with TRBJ1-5; the D gene is possibly TRBD1 (5 bases). This CDR3 comprises 17 residues. Germline CDR1 reads LNHDA; CDR2 reads SQIVND (reference sequence). Trimming left V 2 bases short and J 0 bases short, with 14 bases between. The CDR3: CASSINRRVNSNQPQHF. In DNA, the CDR3 is TGTGCCAGTAGTATAAACAGGAGGGTTAATAGCAATCAGCCCCAGCATTTT. Filled out from reference TRBV19 and TRBJ1-5, the complete variable domain reads DGGITQSPKYLFRKEGQNVTLSCEQNLNHDAMYWYRQDPGQGLRLIYYSQIVNDFQKGDIAEGYSVSREKKESFPLTVTSAQKNPTAFYLCASSINRRVNSNQPQHFGDGTRLSIL.

This sequence joins TRBV7-9 and TRBJ1-1; TRBD1 is a possible D gene (6 bases). V dropped 5 bases and J dropped 1 base, with 14 bases sitting between them. CDR1 is SEHNR, CDR2 FQNEAQ, per germline (reference sequence). This CDR3 is 15 amino acids long. CDR3 bases: TGTGCCAGCAGCACCGGGACAAGGACGAACACTGAAGCTTTCTTT. It specifies CASSTGTRTNTEAFF. The full variable domain, completed using reference TRBV7-9 and TRBJ1-1, is DTGVSQNPRHKITKRGQNVTFRCDPISEHNRLYWYRQTLGQGPEFLTYFQNEAQLEKSRLLSDRFSAERPKGSFSTLEIQRTEQGDSAMYLCASSTGTRTNTEAFFGQGTRLTVV.

V is TRBV7-9 and J is TRBJ1-6, with 7 bases identical to TRBD1. Germline CDR1 and CDR2: SEHNR and FQNEAQ (reference sequence). The CDR3 consists of 14 residues. After removal of 4 bases from V and 5 bases from J, the junction contained 2 bases not matched to a gene. CDR3 DNA: TGTGCCAGCAGCTCGACAGGGAATAATTCACCCCTCCACTTT. Translated: CASSSTGNNSPLHF.

This chain uses TRBV25-1 with TRBJ1-6; D is uncertain. Trimming pared 2 bases from V and 8 bases from J, leaving 10 bases between. CDR1 MGHDK and CDR2 SYGVNS come from the germline V gene. The CDR3 runs to 14 residues. For the CDR3, the DNA is TGTGCCAGCAGTGAAAACCCGCGCCATTCACCCCTCCACTTT. Encoded protein: CASSENPRHSPLHF.

The chain joins TRBV4-1 to TRBJ1-6; no reliable D call. Germline CDR1 MGHRA, CDR2 YSYEKL. The CDR3 sequence is 15 residues long. V lost 1 base, J lost 5 bases, and 9 bases lay in between. The CDR3 region has the DNA TGCGCCAGCAGCCAAGCGTCAGGAAATAATTCACCCCTCCACTTT. This gives the protein CASSQASGNNSPLHF.

The chain carries TRBV27 and TRBJ2-1; 7 bases agree with TRBD2. The CDR3 loop spans 16 amino acids. V lost 5 bases and J lost 3; bases outside the gene matches: 10. The germline gives CDR1 MNHEY, CDR2 SMNVEV (reference sequence). The CDR3 is CASSPIWAGDYNEQFF. The CDR3 coding sequence is TGTGCCAGCAGTCCCATCTGGGCGGGAGACTACAATGAGCAGTTCTTC.

The chain uses TRBV3-1 (or the pseudogene TRBV3-2) and TRBJ1-3, with 9 nucleotides matching TRBD1. Germline V gene lookup returns CDR1 LGHDT and CDR2 YNNKEL (reference sequence). This CDR3 comprises 16 residues. Unmatched junction bases numbered 5, after V lost 1 base and J lost 4 bases. CDR3 coding DNA: TGTGCCAGCAGCCAAGGGACCGGGACAGGGGGAAACACCATATATTTT. Protein sequence: CASSQGTGTGGNTIYF.

The rearrangement links TRBV12-3 or TRBV12-4 to TRBJ1-3, with D unresolved. V lost 7 bases, J lost 4 bases, and 5 bases lay in between. The CDR3 extends over 11 amino acids. This chain's CDR3 is CASTPGNTIYF. The CDR3 DNA reads as TGTGCCAGCACCCCAGGAAACACCATATATTTT.

The CDR3 nucleotides read TGTGCCAGCAGCTTGGCCAGGGGGCAAAACGGAAGAGGCTACACCTTC. As protein: CASSLARGQNGRGYTF. The chain is built from TRBV5-4 and TRBJ1-2; 8 nucleotides agree with TRBD1. CDR1 SGHNT and CDR2 YYREEE come from the germline V gene (reference sequence). This CDR3 is 16 amino acids long. V dropped 0 bases and J dropped 8; count of bases not matched to a gene: 12.

This clone showed up many times. The CDR3 DNA reads as TGTGCCAGCAGTGGCGGGGACTCCTACGAGCAGTACTTC. This translates into CASSGGDSYEQYF. The chain is built from TRBV27 and TRBJ2-7; D perhaps matches TRBD2 (6 bases). This CDR3 contains 13 residues. V lost 5 bases and J 0 bases, leaving 8 bases between the germline ends. Germline CDR1 reads MNHEY; CDR2 reads SMNVEV (reference sequence).

The chain employs TRBV7-2 and TRBJ1-1, with 9 bases matching TRBD1. Germline values: CDR1 SGHTA, CDR2 FQGNSA. Trimming at V came to 2 bases and at J to 3 bases, leaving 4 bases not matched to a gene. This CDR3 region has 15 residues. The CDR3 region has the DNA TGTGCCAGCAGCTTAAGACAGGGGGGTGACACTGAAGCTTTCTTT. Translating it yields CASSLRQGGDTEAFF.

CDR3 nucleotide sequence: TGTGCCAGCAGTGGGGACGGCGGGGCAGATACGCAGTATTTT. Its protein product is CASSGDGGADTQYF. The chain employs TRBV2 and TRBJ2-3; TRBD2 might be the D (6 bases). This CDR3 is 14 amino acids long. V gave up 4 bases and J gave up 4 bases, with 12 bases separating them. CDR1 and CDR2 from the germline V gene are SNHLY and FYNNEI. The full variable domain, with the rest looked up from reference TRBV2 and TRBJ2-3, is EPEVTQTPSHQVTQMGQEVILRCVPISNHLYFYWYRQILGQKVEFLVSFYNNEISEKSEIFDDQFSVERPDGSNFTLKIRSTKLEDSAMYFCASSGDGGADTQYFGPGTRLTVL.

This clone was seen just once. The rearrangement links TRBV21-1 to TRBJ2-4; TRBD1 is the table's D call, not checked against the DNA. TRBV21-1 is shown as a pseudogene. This CDR3 is 15 amino acids long. The CDR3 reads CASPGQGLAKNIQYF. The CDR3 DNA sequence: TGTGCCAGCCCCGGACAGGGACTAGCCAAAAACATTCAGTACTTC.

This clone is a singleton in its sample. The chain links TRBV7-3 to TRBJ2-7; D may be TRBD1 (5 bases). Germline assignment: CDR1 SGHTA and CDR2 FQGTGA. This CDR3 comprises 14 residues. V lost 5 bases and J lost 7, with 18 bases in between. The CDR3 is CASSVDSARGEQYF. CDR3 coding DNA: TGTGCCAGCAGCGTCGACAGCGCCCGTGGAGAGCAGTACTTC.

The V call is TRBV7-3, the J call TRBJ1-2; D is perhaps TRBD1 (5 bases). V shed 1 base and J shed 5 bases, with 14 bases lying between them. Germline values: CDR1 SGHTA, CDR2 FQGTGA. The CDR3 contains 15 residues. The CDR3 sequence: CASSLSSGAGYGYTF. The CDR3 DNA sequence: TGTGCCAGCAGCTTAAGTTCTGGGGCAGGGTATGGCTACACCTTC.

The chain combines TRBV7-9 with TRBJ2-1; 7 bases line up with TRBD2. Germline values: CDR1 SEHNR, CDR2 FQNEAQ (reference sequence). Losses at the gene ends were 0 bases for V and 9 bases for J; bases not matched to a gene: 5. The CDR3 consists of 14 residues. The CDR3 region is CASSLAGRASEQFF. CDR3 sequence (DNA): TGTGCCAGCAGCTTAGCGGGGAGGGCCAGTGAGCAGTTCTTC.

CDR3 amino acids: CASSTRNFYGYTF. CDR3 nucleotides: TGTGCCAGCAGCACGAGAAACTTCTATGGCTACACCTTC. V is TRBV5-5 and J is TRBJ1-2; no firm D call. V lost 4 bases and J 4 bases, leaving 11 bases between the germline ends. Looked up from germline, CDR1 is SGHKS and CDR2 is YYEKEE (reference sequence). The CDR3 runs to 13 residues.

The genes are TRBV24-1 and TRBJ2-2; D gene unclear. There are 15 residues in the CDR3. CDR1 and CDR2 from the germline V gene are KGHDR and SFDVKD. The V end lost 2 bases, the J end lost 3 bases, and 9 bases lay between the germline ends. The CDR3 bases are TGTGCCACCAGTGATTCATCGAGTTACACCGGGGAGCTGTTTTTT. This sequence encodes CATSDSSSYTGELFF.

The V call is TRBV28, the J call TRBJ1-2, with TRBD1 identical over 9 bases. The ends lost 4 bases at V and 7 bases at J; junction bases unmatched: 13. Germline CDR1 and CDR2: MDHEN and SYDVKM. CDR3 length: 16 amino acids. The chain's CDR3 is CASSSTGGGQGFGYTF. CDR3 in DNA: TGTGCCAGCAGTTCCACCGGCGGGGGACAGGGTTTTGGCTACACCTTC.

The chain has TRBV7-2 and TRBJ2-7, with TRBD1 matching 10 bases. The V gene's germline CDR1 is SGHTA and CDR2 FQGNSA. This CDR3 is 15 amino acids long. The V and J ends lost 5 bases and 6 bases, in that order; junction bases with no gene match: 10. CDR3 sequence reads: CASSPGGQGKGEQYF. The DNA of the CDR3 is TGTGCCAGCAGCCCGGGGGGACAGGGGAAAGGCGAGCAGTACTTC.

The chain carries TRBV27 and TRBJ1-4, with D possibly being TRBD1 (5 bases). V gave up 0 bases and J gave up 8 bases, with 10 bases separating them. Germline V CDR1 and CDR2: MNHEY, SMNVEV (reference sequence). The CDR3 length is 14 residues. The CDR3 sequence: CASSLSQGGEKLFF. DNA of the CDR3: TGTGCCAGCAGTTTATCTCAGGGAGGCGAAAAACTGTTTTTT.